This note documents a single T cell receptor beta chain sequence. Its specificity is unknown. Clones were sequenced by immunoSEQ multiplex PCR, and TCRdb holds only the in-frame ones, with some missing. The sample records just over 14,000 clones, about 89% being singletons. The data are from a study of OX40 agonist ivuxolimab in advanced cancers. Study overall: Patients were treated with ivuxolimab, an agonistic anti-OX40 (CD134) antibody.

Peripheral blood came from all dose cohorts at three timepoints. Whole-study results and caveats: Which antigen the expanded peripheral T cells recognized is unknown.

CDR3 length: 15 residues. V lost 5 bases to trimming and J lost 9 bases; unmatched junction nucleotides: 8. The germline gives CDR1 SEHNR, CDR2 FQNEAQ (reference sequence). This clonotype was sampled from an adult with an advanced solid tumor such as melanoma, head and neck, liver or kidney cancer. The material was CD4+ or CD8+ T cells sorted from blood, obtained in a trial of the OX40 agonist ivuxolimab. The chain carries TRBV7-9 and TRBJ2-1; 12 bases match TRBD2. The CDR3 DNA sequence: TGTGCCAGCAGCCCACTAGCGGGAGGCCTCGGTGAGCAGTTCTTC. This sequence encodes CASSPLAGGLGEQFF.